The rows below give T cell receptor beta chains drawn from one sample of a study of CD8 T cells in Susac syndrome. TCRdb processed the immunoSEQ multiplex PCR reads anew with MiXCR; each CDR3 protein has one entry. Of 150,000 to 200,000 distinct CDR3 sequences in the sample, approximately 93% are singletons; the top ten hold 0.1%. Sequencing used CD4+ T cells from PBMCs. Receptor source: a human donor in good health. Both conserved end residues are part of each CDR3. A D gene is named only where the DNA matches it firmly. Clone size is stated in some rows and not others, as once, few, many or a class when expanded.

v_gene: TRBV7-2
d_gene: -
abundance: -
j_gene: TRBJ2-5
CDR3nt: TGTGCCAGCAGCCCTCAACCTGGGACCCAGTACTTC
CDR3aa: CASSPQPGTQYF

v_gene: TRBV29-1
d_gene: TRBD1
abundance: few
j_gene: TRBJ2-7
CDR3nt: TGCAGCGCGGGACAGGGGTACGAGCAGTACTTC
CDR3aa: CSAGQGYEQYF

v_gene: TRBV5-1
d_gene: -
abundance: -
j_gene: TRBJ2-2
CDR3nt: TGCGCCAGCAGCTTGATCTCTTCGGGCACCGGGGAGCTGTTTTTT
CDR3aa: CASSLISSGTGELFF

v_gene: TRBV5-1
d_gene: -
abundance: -
j_gene: TRBJ1-1
CDR3nt: TGCGCCAGCAGCCGAAATTCAGGATCCGTTGAAGCTTTCTTT
CDR3aa: CASSRNSGSVEAFF

v_gene: TRBV7-2
d_gene: -
abundance: once
j_gene: TRBJ1-6
CDR3nt: TGTGCCAGCAGCCACGGGACTCCGACGTCACCCCTCCACTTT
CDR3aa: CASSHGTPTSPLHF

v_gene: TRBV12-3/TRBV12-4
d_gene: -
abundance: -
j_gene: TRBJ2-3
CDR3nt: TGTGCCACCGCCCGGGCCGCAGATACGCAGTATTTT
CDR3aa: CATARAADTQYF

v_gene: TRBV2
d_gene: -
abundance: -
j_gene: TRBJ2-2
CDR3nt: TGTGCCAGCAGGCCCGAAAGAAACACCGGGGAGCTGTTTTTT
CDR3aa: CASRPERNTGELFF

v_gene: TRBV3-1
d_gene: -
abundance: -
j_gene: TRBJ2-1
CDR3nt: TGTGCCAGCAGCCCCCGAGCTAGCACCTACAATGAGCAGTTCTTC
CDR3aa: CASSPRASTYNEQFF

v_gene: TRBV18
d_gene: TRBD1
abundance: few
j_gene: TRBJ2-2
CDR3nt: TGTGCCAGCTCAGGACAGGGGTACACCGGGGAGCTGTTTTTT
CDR3aa: CASSGQGYTGELFF

v_gene: TRBV13
d_gene: -
abundance: -
j_gene: TRBJ1-3
CDR3nt: TGTGCCAGCAGCTTAAGGGAAATAGCTGTGAGAAACACCATATATTTT
CDR3aa: CASSLREIAVRNTIYF

v_gene: TRBV28
d_gene: TRBD2
abundance: -
j_gene: TRBJ2-3
CDR3nt: TGTGCCAGCCTTCTTAGCGGGGGGCGGGAGTATTTT
CDR3aa: CASLLSGGREYF

v_gene: TRBV10-3
d_gene: -
abundance: -
j_gene: TRBJ2-5
CDR3nt: TGTGCCATCAGTGAGGCGGGGGAGACCCAGTACTTC
CDR3aa: CAISEAGETQYF

v_gene: TRBV7-2
d_gene: -
abundance: once
j_gene: TRBJ2-5
CDR3nt: TGTGCCAGCGGGTCCCGGAATTTAGGCCAAGAGACCCAGTACTTC
CDR3aa: CASGSRNLGQETQYF

v_gene: TRBV6-5
d_gene: -
abundance: -
j_gene: TRBJ2-4
CDR3nt: TGTGCCAGCAGACCCGCCGGGACCCGAGGAAACATTCAGTACTTC
CDR3aa: CASRPAGTRGNIQYF

v_gene: TRBV6-6
d_gene: TRBD1
abundance: -
j_gene: TRBJ1-5
CDR3nt: TGTGCCGCCCAGGGACAGTCTAATCAGCCCCAGCATTTT
CDR3aa: CAAQGQSNQPQHF

v_gene: TRBV5-6
d_gene: -
abundance: -
j_gene: TRBJ2-1
CDR3nt: TGTGCCAGCAGCTTACAGGGCTCTGAGCAGTTCTTC
CDR3aa: CASSLQGSEQFF

v_gene: TRBV9
d_gene: -
abundance: -
j_gene: TRBJ1-2
CDR3nt: TGTGCCAGCAGCGATACAGGGAAGAGCCGGTTCTATGGCTACACCTTC
CDR3aa: CASSDTGKSRFYGYTF

v_gene: TRBV6-6
d_gene: -
abundance: -
j_gene: TRBJ1-2
CDR3nt: TGTGCCAGCAGGTCTAACTATGGCTACACCTTC
CDR3aa: CASRSNYGYTF

v_gene: TRBV2
d_gene: TRBD1
abundance: -
j_gene: TRBJ1-3
CDR3nt: TGTGCCAGCCTTCGGGACAGGAAAGGAAACACCATATATTTT
CDR3aa: CASLRDRKGNTIYF

v_gene: TRBV7-9
d_gene: -
abundance: -
j_gene: TRBJ1-3
CDR3nt: TGTGCCACCCAACAGAGCTCTGGAAACACCATATATTTT
CDR3aa: CATQQSSGNTIYF

v_gene: TRBV10-3
d_gene: -
abundance: -
j_gene: TRBJ2-6
CDR3nt: TGTGCCATCACCCCCGGCTCTGGGGCCAACGTCCTGACTTTC
CDR3aa: CAITPGSGANVLTF

v_gene: TRBV5-4
d_gene: -
abundance: -
j_gene: TRBJ2-1
CDR3nt: TGTGCCAGCAGCTCTCGCGGAGGTGGCGACGGCGAGAATGAGCAGTTCTTC
CDR3aa: CASSSRGGGDGENEQFF

v_gene: TRBV4-1
d_gene: TRBD2
abundance: -
j_gene: TRBJ2-3
CDR3nt: TGCGCCAGCAGCCAAGATCTTGGAAGCGGGGGGGCCTCTATAGATACGCAGTATTTT
CDR3aa: CASSQDLGSGGASIDTQYF

v_gene: TRBV29-1
d_gene: -
abundance: few
j_gene: TRBJ1-1
CDR3nt: TGCAGCGTTGGGGGTGGCGCAAACACTGAAGCTTTCTTT
CDR3aa: CSVGGGANTEAFF

v_gene: TRBV11-2
d_gene: -
abundance: -
j_gene: TRBJ2-4
CDR3nt: TGTGCCAGCAGCACCGGACAGCCGCGTAACATTCAGTACTTC
CDR3aa: CASSTGQPRNIQYF

v_gene: TRBV20-1
d_gene: TRBD2
abundance: -
j_gene: TRBJ2-1
CDR3nt: TGCAGTGCCCGACTAGCGGGGGTTACGAATGAGCAGTTCTTC
CDR3aa: CSARLAGVTNEQFF

v_gene: TRBV5-1
d_gene: TRBD1
abundance: once
j_gene: TRBJ2-3
CDR3nt: TGCGCCAGCAGCGACAGGGTACACACAGATACGCAGTATTTT
CDR3aa: CASSDRVHTDTQYF

v_gene: TRBV7-2
d_gene: -
abundance: -
j_gene: TRBJ2-1
CDR3nt: TGTGCCAGCAGCCATGGGACTCCTAACAAGTTCTTC
CDR3aa: CASSHGTPNKFF

v_gene: TRBV19
d_gene: -
abundance: -
j_gene: TRBJ2-1
CDR3nt: TGTGCCAGTAGGAGTGACTCGCCGGGCTCCTACAATGAGCAGTTCTTC
CDR3aa: CASRSDSPGSYNEQFF

v_gene: TRBV5-4
d_gene: TRBD2
abundance: -
j_gene: TRBJ2-7
CDR3nt: TGTGCCAGCAGCCCTGTCCGCGAGCGGGGGGGCCCGGAGCAGTACTTC
CDR3aa: CASSPVRERGGPEQYF

v_gene: TRBV5-6
d_gene: TRBD1
abundance: -
j_gene: TRBJ1-5
CDR3nt: TGTGCCAGCAGCCGTCGACAGGGCCTACCGGCGGGTCAGCCCCAGCATTTT
CDR3aa: CASSRRQGLPAGQPQHF

v_gene: TRBV12-3/TRBV12-4
d_gene: -
abundance: -
j_gene: TRBJ1-2
CDR3nt: TGTGCCAGCAGTTGGGGGAAGGATGGCTACACCTTC
CDR3aa: CASSWGKDGYTF

v_gene: TRBV3-1
d_gene: TRBD2
abundance: once
j_gene: TRBJ2-2
CDR3nt: TGTGCCAGCAGCCAAGGCGGGGGGGCCTGGAACACCGGGGAGCTGTTTTTT
CDR3aa: CASSQGGGAWNTGELFF

v_gene: TRBV18
d_gene: -
abundance: -
j_gene: TRBJ1-4
CDR3nt: TGTGCCAGCTCACCATTTCCGGGGGGCGCCCCTTCATTGGATGAAAAACTGTTTTTT
CDR3aa: CASSPFPGGAPSLDEKLFF

v_gene: TRBV30
d_gene: -
abundance: -
j_gene: TRBJ2-6
CDR3nt: TGTGCCTGGAGTGTAGGGAGGCGGACCGGGAGATACTCTGGGGCCAACGTCCTGACTTTC
CDR3aa: CAWSVGRRTGRYSGANVLTF

v_gene: TRBV5-1
d_gene: -
abundance: -
j_gene: TRBJ1-4
CDR3nt: TGCGCCAGCAGCTTGACTCCGGACAGCATTAATGAAAAGCTGTTTTTT
CDR3aa: CASSLTPDSINEKLFF

v_gene: TRBV25-1
d_gene: -
abundance: -
j_gene: TRBJ1-1
CDR3nt: TGTGCCAGCAGTGTTGGAGGGGCGGCTGAAGCTTTCTTT
CDR3aa: CASSVGGAAEAFF

v_gene: TRBV2
d_gene: -
abundance: -
j_gene: TRBJ1-1
CDR3nt: TGTGCCAGCAGGATCAGGGGCGAGAGGGAAGCTTTCTTT
CDR3aa: CASRIRGEREAFF

v_gene: TRBV7-9
d_gene: -
abundance: once
j_gene: TRBJ1-2
CDR3nt: TGTGCCAGCAGCTTGGAGCACTATGGCTACACCTTC
CDR3aa: CASSLEHYGYTF

v_gene: TRBV7-2
d_gene: TRBD2
abundance: -
j_gene: TRBJ2-5
CDR3nt: TGTGCCAGCAGCTTCTCGACTAGCGGGGGGGGTATCCAAGAGGCCCAGTACTTC
CDR3aa: CASSFSTSGGGIQEAQYF

v_gene: TRBV9
d_gene: -
abundance: -
j_gene: TRBJ1-1
CDR3nt: TGTGCCAGCAGCGTAACTCCTGTGAACACTGAAGCTTTCTTT
CDR3aa: CASSVTPVNTEAFF

v_gene: TRBV12-3/TRBV12-4
d_gene: TRBD1
abundance: -
j_gene: TRBJ1-5
CDR3nt: TGTGCCAGCACCGGGACAGGGGTCAATCAGCCCCAGCATTTT
CDR3aa: CASTGTGVNQPQHF

v_gene: TRBV20-1
d_gene: TRBD1
abundance: -
j_gene: TRBJ1-6
CDR3nt: TGCAGTGCAACCCGGGACAGCCATAATTCACCCCTCCACTTT
CDR3aa: CSATRDSHNSPLHF

v_gene: TRBV2
d_gene: -
abundance: -
j_gene: TRBJ1-5
CDR3nt: TGTGCCAGCAGTGACTCGGGGCGGGAACAGCCCCAGCATTTT
CDR3aa: CASSDSGREQPQHF

v_gene: TRBV6-2/TRBV6-3
d_gene: -
abundance: -
j_gene: TRBJ1-2
CDR3nt: TGTGCCAGCCAAGATCCCTCCTGGGGGGAAGGCTATGGCTACACCTTC
CDR3aa: CASQDPSWGEGYGYTF

v_gene: TRBV28
d_gene: -
abundance: -
j_gene: TRBJ1-4
CDR3nt: TGTGCCAGCAGTCCTCGGGGGAGGGGGAGTGAAAAACTGTTTTTT
CDR3aa: CASSPRGRGSEKLFF

v_gene: TRBV6-2/TRBV6-3
d_gene: -
abundance: -
j_gene: TRBJ1-1
CDR3nt: TGTGCCAGCAGTTCAGGGGCTTTGAACACTGAAGCTTTCTTT
CDR3aa: CASSSGALNTEAFF

v_gene: TRBV16
d_gene: TRBD1
abundance: -
j_gene: TRBJ2-3
CDR3nt: TGTGCCAGCAGCGTGGGACAGCTTAGCACAGATACGCAGTATTTT
CDR3aa: CASSVGQLSTDTQYF

v_gene: TRBV5-1
d_gene: -
abundance: -
j_gene: TRBJ2-1
CDR3nt: TGCGCCAGCAGCTCTCAGGGGCCGGGGTTCGGTGAGCAGTTCTTC
CDR3aa: CASSSQGPGFGEQFF

v_gene: TRBV12-3/TRBV12-4
d_gene: TRBD1
abundance: -
j_gene: TRBJ1-1
CDR3nt: TGTGCCAGCAGCCCTGACAGGGGGCGTTTGGGCACTGAAGCTTTCTTT
CDR3aa: CASSPDRGRLGTEAFF

v_gene: TRBV28
d_gene: TRBD1
abundance: -
j_gene: TRBJ1-2
CDR3nt: TGTGCCAGCAGTCAAGGACAGGGGGCGAAATCAGACTACACCTTC
CDR3aa: CASSQGQGAKSDYTF

v_gene: TRBV6-1
d_gene: -
abundance: once
j_gene: TRBJ1-2
CDR3nt: TGTGCCAGCACCGAGACAGCCGGCTATGGCTACACCTTC
CDR3aa: CASTETAGYGYTF

v_gene: TRBV28
d_gene: TRBD1
abundance: few
j_gene: TRBJ2-7
CDR3nt: TGTGCCAGCAGTGAACCCGGGACAGGGATCTACGAGCAGTACTTC
CDR3aa: CASSEPGTGIYEQYF

v_gene: TRBV29-1
d_gene: TRBD1
abundance: -
j_gene: TRBJ2-7
CDR3nt: TGCAGCGGAAGGACAGGAAGCTCCTACGAGCAGTACTTC
CDR3aa: CSGRTGSSYEQYF

v_gene: TRBV29-1
d_gene: TRBD1
abundance: -
j_gene: TRBJ2-5
CDR3nt: TGCAGCGTTGACCCTGGGACAGGGGTCTCGGAGGCCCAGTACTTC
CDR3aa: CSVDPGTGVSEAQYF